The 19 T cell receptor beta chains listed next were all sequenced from one sample in a study of blood T cell repertoires in COVID-19. The method was immunoSEQ multiplex PCR; TCRdb's version includes in-frame clones alone and lacks a portion of them. The sample consists of fewer than 150,000 clones, 75% to 90% of them appearing once. Sequencing was done on a sample of peripheral blood. The receptors come from a woman aged 55-69 years with COVID-19, enrolled during active disease.

The CDR3 DNA follows: TGTGCCAGCAGCCCCGGGACTAGCGGGGGTTATTATGAGCAGTTCTTC. It encodes CASSPGTSGGYYEQFF. V and J are TRBV7-3 and TRBJ2-1, with 14 nucleotides matching TRBD2. The V gene's germline CDR1 is SGHTA and CDR2 FQGTGA. The CDR3 runs 16 residues. Unmatched junction bases numbered 8, after V lost 5 bases and J lost 8 bases.

The rearrangement uses TRBV14 and TRBJ2-3; 9 positions match TRBD2. V shed 4 bases, J shed 7 bases, and the junction held 18 bases outside the gene matches. Germline V gene sequence: CDR1 SGHDN, CDR2 FVKESK. This CDR3 spans 18 amino acids. The CDR3 reads CASSLSGGLRLLGNTQYF. CDR3 bases: TGTGCCAGCAGCCTTAGCGGGGGCCTCCGGCTGCTGGGAAATACGCAGTATTTT. The full variable domain, with the rest looked up from reference TRBV14 and TRBJ2-3, is EAGVTQFPSHSVIEKGQTVTLRCDPISGHDNLYWYRRVMGKEIKFLLHFVKESKQDESGMPNNRFLAERTGGTYSTLKVQPAELEDSGVYFCASSLSGGLRLLGNTQYFGPGTRLTVL.

This clone was seen more than once but under ten times. The V call is TRBV7-2, the J call TRBJ1-2, with 7 nucleotides matching TRBD1. The germline V gene has CDR1 SGHTA and CDR2 FQGNSA. CDR3 length: 17 residues. The V gene end was trimmed by 1 base and the J gene end by 4 bases; junction bases not matched to a gene: 12. CDR3 sequence: CASSLGEQGTLIYGYTF. The CDR3 nucleotides read TGTGCCAGCAGCTTAGGCGAACAGGGGACTCTCATCTATGGCTACACCTTC.

This clone came up once. The chain carries TRBV29-1 and TRBJ1-3, with D possibly matching TRBD1 (5 bases). V was pared by 4 bases and J by 1 base, with 14 bases between. Germline V gene data show CDR1 as SQVTM and CDR2 as ANQGSEA. There are 15 residues in the CDR3. CDR3 residues: CSVAERGGSGNTIYF. CDR3 sequence (DNA): TGCAGCGTTGCCGAGCGGGGCGGGTCTGGAAACACCATATATTTT. Full variable domain (missing parts from reference TRBV29-1 and TRBJ1-3): SAVISQKPSRDICQRGTSLTIQCQVDSQVTMMFWYRQQPGQSLTLIATANQGSEATYESGFVIDKFPISRPNLTFSTLTVSNMSPEDSSIYLCSVAERGGSGNTIYFGEGSWLTVV.

The genes are TRBV19 and TRBJ1-2, with 9 bases matching TRBD1. The germline V gene encodes CDR1 LNHDA and CDR2 SQIVND (reference sequence). Trimming at V came to 6 bases and at J to 2 bases, leaving 4 bases not matched to a gene. The CDR3 is made up of 14 amino acids. The CDR3 reads CASRHRGQNYGYTF. In DNA, the CDR3 is TGTGCCAGTAGGCACAGGGGGCAGAACTATGGCTACACCTTC.

The chain is built from TRBV5-6 and TRBJ2-1, with a weak D call TRBD1 (5 bases). Germline V CDR1 and CDR2: SGHDT, YYEEEE. The V end lost 3 bases, the J end lost 6 bases, and 10 bases lay between the germline ends. The CDR3 extends over 13 amino acids. Written as DNA, the CDR3 is TGTGCCAGCAGCTGGGGCAGGGTCAATGAGCAGTTCTTC. Amino acid sequence: CASSWGRVNEQFF. The full variable domain, with the rest looked up from reference TRBV5-6 and TRBJ2-1, is DAGVTQSPTHLIKTRGQQVTLRCSPKSGHDTVSWYQQALGQGPQFIFQYYEEEERQRGNFPDRFSGHQFPNYSSELNVNALLLGDSALYLCASSWGRVNEQFFGPGTRLTVL.

This chain joins TRBV27 and TRBJ1-5; tentatively, D is TRBD1 (5 bases). The CDR3 contains 14 residues. Germline loops: CDR1 MNHEY, CDR2 SMNVEV (reference sequence). Trimming removed 1 base from V and 3 bases from J, with 7 bases in between. CDR3 DNA: TGTGCCAGCAGTTTATACAGGACCAATCAGCCCCAGCATTTT. It encodes CASSLYRTNQPQHF.

The V gene is TRBV20-1, the J gene TRBJ2-7; no clear D. Between the trimmed V and J ends, which lost 3 bases and 4 bases, there was a span of 13 bases. The CDR3 contains 13 residues. Germline loops: CDR1 DFQATT, CDR2 SNEGSKA (reference sequence). DNA for the CDR3: TGCAGTGCTAGTGAGGCACCTAGGTACGAGCAGTACTTC. It yields the protein CSASEAPRYEQYF.

This chain connects TRBV6-6 to TRBJ1-2, with 10 bases fitting TRBD1. The germline CDR1 and CDR2 sequences are MNHNY and SVGAGI (reference sequence). The CDR3 contains 15 residues. Trimming took 6 bases from V and 3 from J; bases not matched to a gene: 7. CDR3 residues: CASSGTGDGHYGYTF. In DNA, the CDR3 is TGTGCCAGCAGCGGGACAGGGGACGGGCACTATGGCTACACCTTC.

This clone was counted only a few times. This chain joins TRBV6-5 and TRBJ2-3, with D possibly TRBD1 on 6 matching bases. V was cut by 7 bases and J by 3 bases, with 11 bases left in between. The CDR3 length is 13 residues. The germline gives CDR1 MNHEY, CDR2 SVGAGI. The CDR3 coding sequence is TGTGCCAGCAATCATGACAGGACAGATACGCAGTATTTT. Its protein product is CASNHDRTDTQYF.

The table lists this clone with many counts. The chain recombines TRBV6-6 with TRBJ2-1, with TRBD2 identical over 7 bases. CDR1 is MNHNY and CDR2 is SVGAGI in the germline V gene (reference sequence). Germline trimming cut 8 bases from V and 7 bases from J; bases unmatched to any gene: 17. CDR3 length: 16 residues. CDR3 residues: CASLTRDYLFGNEQFF. The CDR3 DNA is TGTGCCAGCCTTACACGGGACTACCTCTTTGGAAATGAGCAGTTCTTC.

This chain connects TRBV6-1 to TRBJ1-5; 9 bases line up with TRBD1. Looked up from germline, CDR1 is MNHNS and CDR2 is SASEGT. The CDR3 runs 17 residues. With V trimmed by 0 bases and J by 6 bases, 9 bases remained unmatched. Here the CDR3 reads CASSEAADRGGTQPQHF. The CDR3 DNA reads as TGTGCCAGCAGTGAAGCCGCCGACAGGGGGGGAACTCAGCCCCAGCATTTT.

The chain has TRBV5-8 and TRBJ2-7, with D possibly matching TRBD1 (6 bases). V was clipped by 0 bases and J by 0 bases, with 10 bases between them. Germline lookup yields CDR1 SGHTS and CDR2 YDEGEE. There are 15 residues in the CDR3. The CDR3 loop reads CASSLGGPISYEQYF. In nucleotides, the CDR3 is TGTGCCAGCAGCTTGGGGGGGCCCATCTCCTACGAGCAGTACTTC.

The chain couples TRBV5-1 to TRBJ1-1; tentatively, D is TRBD1 (5 bases). The CDR3 sequence is 14 residues long. V shed 4 bases and J shed 3 bases, with 13 bases lying between them. Germline lookup yields CDR1 SGHRS and CDR2 YFSETQ. This CDR3 is CASSPARDDTEAFF. The CDR3 DNA is TGCGCCAGCAGCCCGGCCAGGGATGACACTGAAGCTTTCTTT.

This chain links TRBV27 with TRBJ1-5; D is unclear. V lost 3 bases and J 1 base, leaving 10 bases between the germline ends. Germline CDR1 MNHEY, CDR2 SMNVEV (reference sequence). The CDR3 sequence is 15 residues long. This CDR3 reads CASSFLGESNQPQHF. In DNA, the CDR3 is TGTGCCAGCAGTTTCCTCGGGGAGAGCAATCAGCCCCAGCATTTT.

The chain couples TRBV6-1 to TRBJ1-2; the D gene is possibly TRBD1 (6 bases). Germline CDR1 MNHNS, CDR2 SASEGT. V was pared by 3 bases and J by 4 bases, with 15 bases between. The CDR3 has 15 residues. The CDR3 bases are TGTGCCAGCAGTGATTTCGGCAGGGGTACCTATGGCTACACCTTC. It yields the protein CASSDFGRGTYGYTF.

V usage is TRBV9 and J usage is TRBJ2-7; TRBD1 agrees at 9 bases. The CDR3 runs 16 residues. The V gene end was trimmed by 4 bases and the J gene end by 7 bases; junction bases not matched to a gene: 15. Germline assignment: CDR1 SGDLS and CDR2 YYNGEE. CDR3 nucleotides: TGTGCCAGCAGCATCGCCGGGACAGGGTCATCTGAGGAGCAGTACTTC. Encoded protein: CASSIAGTGSSEEQYF.

This clone appeared a few times. The gene calls are TRBV2 and TRBJ1-4, with 7 nucleotides matching TRBD1. Germline trimming cut 7 bases from V and 2 bases from J; bases unmatched to any gene: 16. The V gene's germline CDR1 is SNHLY and CDR2 FYNNEI. This CDR3 has 18 amino acids. CDR3 nucleotide sequence: TGTGCCAGCACCCTGGGGGACAGTCCTCGAGGGACTAATGAAAAACTGTTTTTT. This encodes CASTLGDSPRGTNEKLFF.

V usage is TRBV7-2 and J usage is TRBJ1-5, with TRBD1 as a possible D gene (6 bases). The ends were cut back, 5 bases at V and 6 bases at J, with 20 bases in the middle. CDR1 is SGHTA, CDR2 FQGNSA, per germline. This CDR3 spans 16 amino acids. The CDR3, as DNA: TGTGCCAGCAGCGCCACAGGGTCGGGGATGGGTCAGCCCCAGCATTTT. This codes for CASSATGSGMGQPQHF.